Each of the 30 T cell receptor beta chains below was sequenced from the same sample in a study of tumor-infiltrating lymphocytes in localized non-small cell lung cancer. Method: immunoSEQ multiplex PCR; TCRdb's copy keeps in-frame clones and lacks some. The table shows some 6,300 clones, with over 60% occurring only once. The specimen sequenced was lung tumor tissue. The receptors originated from a human donor with non-small cell lung cancer.

The rearrangement joins TRBV27 to TRBJ1-2, with TRBD1 as a possible D gene (5 bases). The CDR3 contains 11 residues. The ends were cut back, 9 bases at V and 8 bases at J, with 13 bases in the middle. Germline CDR1 and CDR2: MNHEY and SMNVEV (reference sequence). For the CDR3, the DNA is TGTGCCAGTGGGAGAGGGGAAGGCTACACCTTC. It specifies CASGRGEGYTF.

The chain carries TRBV10-3 and TRBJ1-1; 10 bases map to TRBD1. The V gene end was trimmed by 6 bases and the J gene end by 6 bases; junction bases not matched to a gene: 7. The CDR3 length is 14 residues. Germline CDR1 ENHRY, CDR2 SYGVKD. The CDR3 bases are TGTGCCATCAGCACCGGGACAGGGGCGGCTGAAGCTTTCTTT. The encoded protein is CAISTGTGAAEAFF.

The chain couples TRBV15 to TRBJ2-3, with TRBD1 as a possible D gene (6 bases). CDR1 and CDR2 from the germline V gene are LNHNV and YYDKDF (reference sequence). Deletions cut 0 bases from V and 4 bases from J, with 11 bases between. This CDR3 is built from 15 residues. CDR3 nucleotides: TGTGCCACCAGCAGAGATCTGGACAGTGCAGATACGCAGTATTTT. This encodes CATSRDLDSADTQYF.

The chain is built from TRBV5-1 and TRBJ1-4; 7 bases fit TRBD1. CDR1 SGHRS and CDR2 YFSETQ come from the germline V gene. V lost 3 bases to trimming and J lost 8 bases; unmatched junction nucleotides: 10. This CDR3 spans 15 amino acids. The CDR3, as DNA: TGCGCCAGCAGCTGGGGACAGCCTTTCGAGGAAAAACTGTTTTTT. The encoded protein is CASSWGQPFEEKLFF.

This clone has just one count. The chain joins TRBV28 to TRBJ2-7, with D perhaps TRBD1 (5 bases). Germline V gene sequence: CDR1 MDHEN, CDR2 SYDVKM. Trimming left V 5 bases short and J 3 bases short, with 14 bases between. CDR3 length: 14 residues. As DNA, the CDR3 is TGTGCCAGCAGTCCGACAGCGTTGGGCTACGAGCAGTACTTC. This codes for CASSPTALGYEQYF.

This chain uses TRBV27 with TRBJ2-5, with 8 bases matching TRBD1. In germline, CDR1 is MNHEY, CDR2 SMNVEV (reference sequence). Unmatched junction bases numbered 6, after V lost 5 bases and J lost 1 base. This CDR3 comprises 15 residues. The DNA of the CDR3 is TGTGCCAGCAGTCCCGTGGACAGGGCCCAAGAGACCCAGTACTTC. It yields the protein CASSPVDRAQETQYF.

The chain carries TRBV5-1 and TRBJ2-1, with a tentative D call TRBD1 (7 bases). The germline V and J ends were trimmed by 0 bases and 8 bases, with 15 bases remaining between them. Germline CDR1 reads SGHRS; CDR2 reads YFSETQ. The CDR3 covers 15 residues. The CDR3 coding sequence is TGCGCCAGCAGCTTGGTGGCAGGGGGGTTTGATGAGCAGTTCTTC. Its translation is CASSLVAGGFDEQFF.

This chain's CDR3 is CASRRTGGRLNYTEAFF. The CDR3 nucleotides are TGCGCCAGCAGGAGAACAGGGGGCAGGTTAAACTACACTGAAGCTTTCTTT. J is TRBJ1-1 and V is TRBV10-1; 9 positions agree with TRBD1. With 6 bases clipped from V and 3 bases from J, the junction kept 14 bases outside the gene matches. From germline, CDR1 is WNHNN and CDR2 SYGVQD (reference sequence). The CDR3 has 17 residues.

This clone appeared a few times. The CDR3 DNA reads as TGCGCCAGCAGCCAACAAGAGCGGACTAGCGGGCGGGAGACCCAGTACTTC. Its protein is CASSQQERTSGRETQYF. The genes are TRBV4-1 and TRBJ2-5; 11 bases line up with TRBD2. V lost 2 bases and J lost 5; bases outside the gene matches: 10. The CDR3 totals 17 residues. Germline lookup yields CDR1 MGHRA and CDR2 YSYEKL.

This rearrangement joins TRBV7-2 to TRBJ2-7; TRBD1 is a possible D gene (6 bases). Germline values: CDR1 SGHTA, CDR2 FQGNSA. The V and J ends lost 5 bases and 0 bases respectively, with 11 bases between them. This CDR3 comprises 14 residues. CDR3 nucleotides: TGTGCCAGCAGCAGAGACAGGAGCTCCTACGAGCAGTACTTC. Translating it yields CASSRDRSSYEQYF. Looking up the rest from reference TRBV7-2 and TRBJ2-7 gives the full variable domain: GAGVSQSPSNKVTEKGKDVELRCDPISGHTALYWYRQSLGQGLEFLIYFQGNSAPDKSGLPSDRFSAERTGGSVSTLTIQRTQQEDSAVYLCASSRDRSSYEQYFGPGTRLTVT.

The chain combines TRBV7-9 with TRBJ2-2; TRBD2 agrees at 10 bases. The CDR3 sequence is 17 residues long. V dropped 3 bases and J dropped 3; count of bases not matched to a gene: 7. Germline V gene data show CDR1 as SEHNR and CDR2 as FQNEAQ (reference sequence). For the CDR3, the DNA is TGTGCCAGCAGCTTTGAGCGGGGGGGCGCCGACACCGGGGAGCTGTTTTTT. Protein: CASSFERGGADTGELFF.

This chain connects TRBV7-2 to TRBJ1-1, with D unclear. CDR3 length: 15 residues. The germline V gene encodes CDR1 SGHTA and CDR2 FQGNSA. Trimming left V 4 bases short and J 0 bases short, with 12 bases between. The CDR3 region is CASSSRSSMNTEAFF. For the CDR3, the DNA is TGTGCCAGCAGCTCTCGAAGTTCGATGAACACTGAAGCTTTCTTT.

The chain employs TRBV30 and TRBJ2-5; D gene unclear. Trimming cost V 4 bases and J 2 bases, with 5 bases left between them. The CDR3 runs to 11 residues. Germline CDR1 GTSNPN, CDR2 SVGIG (reference sequence). The CDR3 nucleotides read TGTGCCTGGACAGGACAAGAGACCCAGTACTTC. The encoded protein is CAWTGQETQYF.

The chain couples TRBV19 to TRBJ1-4; D gene uncertain. CDR3 length equals 14 residues. CDR1 and CDR2 (germline): LNHDA, SQIVND (reference sequence). The ends were cut back, 1 base at V and 4 bases at J, with 7 bases in the middle. CDR3 sequence: CASSIGLINEKLFF. For the CDR3, the DNA is TGTGCCAGTAGTATAGGGCTGATTAATGAAAAACTGTTTTTT.

The rearrangement joins TRBV6-5 to TRBJ2-2; 7 bases map to TRBD1. The CDR3 length is 16 residues. Germline V gives CDR1 MNHEY, CDR2 SVGAGI. The trim removed 4 bases at V and 5 bases at J, leaving 10 bases unmatched. CDR3 sequence (DNA): TGTGCCAGCAGTTCCCCTAGGGGGCGCGGAACCGGGGAGCTGTTTTTT. This sequence encodes CASSSPRGRGTGELFF.

This clone appeared once. The V and J genes are TRBV2 and TRBJ2-7, with TRBD2 as a possible D gene (6 bases). There are 15 residues in the CDR3. Trimming left V 1 base short and J 12 bases short, with 22 bases between. CDR1 and CDR2 (germline): SNHLY, FYNNEI. The CDR3 DNA reads TGTGCCAGCAGTGAAGTTGGGGGGATTTCGACATTCGGGTACTTC. Amino acid sequence: CASSEVGGISTFGYF.

This clone is a singleton in its sample. This chain uses TRBV19 with TRBJ2-3; D is possibly TRBD1 (6 bases). CDR1 is LNHDA and CDR2 is SQIVND in the germline V gene (reference sequence). The CDR3 is made up of 16 amino acids. V dropped 4 bases and J dropped 11 bases, with 25 bases sitting between them. The CDR3 protein is CASSTRVDRYPSGQYF. CDR3 nucleotide sequence: TGTGCCAGTAGTACTCGCGTGGACAGATACCCCTCGGGGCAGTATTTT.

V and J are TRBV27 and TRBJ2-1; D is perhaps TRBD2 (5 bases). Trimming stripped 5 bases from V and 8 bases from J, with 16 bases between. This CDR3 contains 14 residues. Germline CDR1 is MNHEY and CDR2 is SMNVEV (reference sequence). For the CDR3, the DNA is TGTGCCAGCAGTCCCGGGCACGTGCGGGATGAGCAGTTCTTC. This sequence encodes CASSPGHVRDEQFF.

This sequence joins TRBV2 and TRBJ2-1; 11 bases align to TRBD2. The CDR3 length is 16 residues. Germline V gene lookup returns CDR1 SNHLY and CDR2 FYNNEI. V was clipped by 7 bases and J by 6 bases; unmatched bases: 11. This CDR3 reads CASTRWVAGGGNEQFF. The CDR3 coding sequence is TGTGCCAGCACCCGGTGGGTAGCGGGAGGGGGCAATGAGCAGTTCTTC.

The table lists this clone with a count of one. J is TRBJ2-3 and V is TRBV7-2; 8 nucleotides align to TRBD2. Germline V lookup: CDR1 SGHTA, CDR2 FQGNSA. The trim removed 1 base at V and 2 bases at J, leaving 5 bases unmatched. The CDR3 has 16 residues. The DNA of the CDR3 is TGTGCCAGCAGCTTAGGAGGGCGGGGGGACACAGATACGCAGTATTTT. Protein product: CASSLGGRGDTDTQYF.

V is TRBV19 and J is TRBJ1-2, with no clear D. The CDR3 extends over 12 amino acids. CDR1 is LNHDA and CDR2 is SQIVND in the germline V gene (reference sequence). Trimming took off 4 bases at V and 6 bases at J, with 9 bases between the two ends. CDR3 nucleotide sequence: TGTGCCAGTAGTAGGGCACGAAATGGCTACACCTTC. Its translation is CASSRARNGYTF. Variable domain in full (rest from reference TRBV19 and TRBJ1-2): DGGITQSPKYLFRKEGQNVTLSCEQNLNHDAMYWYRQDPGQGLRLIYYSQIVNDFQKGDIAEGYSVSREKKESFPLTVTSAQKNPTAFYLCASSRARNGYTFGSGTRLTVV.

This chain uses TRBV7-3 with TRBJ2-2, with TRBD2 matching over 7 bases. Looked up from germline, CDR1 is SGHTA and CDR2 is FQGTGA. With 1 base clipped from V and 5 bases from J, the junction kept 7 bases outside the gene matches. The CDR3 is made up of 16 amino acids. CDR3 region: CASSLRTGGLTGELFF. In DNA form, the CDR3 reads TGTGCCAGCAGCTTAAGAACGGGAGGCCTAACCGGGGAGCTGTTTTTT.

The chain recombines TRBV7-2 with TRBJ2-1, with TRBD2 matching 8 bases. This CDR3 spans 15 amino acids. The J segment lost 4 bases and the V segment lost 1 base, leaving 3 bases of the junction unmatched. Germline V gene lookup returns CDR1 SGHTA and CDR2 FQGNSA. The chain's CDR3 is CASSLEASGYNEQFF. The CDR3 coding sequence is TGTGCCAGCAGCTTAGAGGCTAGCGGGTACAATGAGCAGTTCTTC.

V gene TRBV11-2 combines with J gene TRBJ1-2; no clear D. The V end lost 5 bases, the J end lost 6 bases, and 13 bases lay between the germline ends. The germline V gene encodes CDR1 SGHAT and CDR2 FQNNGV. The CDR3 is 13 residues long. As DNA, the CDR3 is TGTGCCAGCAGCCCAAATGAGGTCAATGGCTACACCTTC. This sequence encodes CASSPNEVNGYTF.

V gene TRBV5-1 combines with J gene TRBJ2-3; 12 bases are a match to TRBD2. From germline, CDR1 is SGHRS and CDR2 YFSETQ. The CDR3 is 18 amino acids. With 5 bases clipped from V and 0 bases from J, the junction kept 10 bases outside the gene matches. The CDR3 sequence is CASRDTSGGQHSTDTQYF. For the CDR3, the DNA is TGCGCCAGCAGGGACACTAGCGGGGGGCAGCATAGCACAGATACGCAGTATTTT.

The V call is TRBV28, the J call TRBJ2-6; 7 bases match TRBD1. V lost 5 bases to trimming and J lost 0 bases; unmatched junction nucleotides: 10. Germline loops: CDR1 MDHEN, CDR2 SYDVKM. The CDR3 covers 18 residues. DNA of the CDR3: TGTGCCAGCAGTCCCTCCACGACAGGGTACTCTGGGGCCAACGTCCTGACTTTC. It yields the protein CASSPSTTGYSGANVLTF.

The V call is TRBV11-2, the J call TRBJ2-7, with D perhaps matching TRBD1 or TRBD2 (5 bases each). The CDR3 covers 14 residues. The germline V gene encodes CDR1 SGHAT and CDR2 FQNNGV. Between the trimmed V and J ends, which lost 1 base and 4 bases, there was a span of 11 bases. In DNA, the CDR3 is TGTGCCAGCAGCTTAGGAGGGTCAGGGTACGAGCAGTACTTC. Residues: CASSLGGSGYEQYF.

V gene TRBV6-5 combines with J gene TRBJ1-1; D is undetermined. Germline CDR1 and CDR2: MNHEY and SVGAGI. V was cut by 5 bases and J by 5 bases, with 6 bases left in between. This CDR3 is built from 11 residues. CDR3 in amino acids: CASSGRTEAFF. CDR3 DNA: TGTGCCAGCAGTGGCCGGACTGAAGCTTTCTTT.

V gene TRBV10-3 combines with J gene TRBJ2-2; 8 bases line up with TRBD1. Germline V gives CDR1 ENHRY, CDR2 SYGVKD. The V segment lost 10 bases and the J segment 7 bases; nucleotides outside the gene matches: 8. The length of the CDR3 is 13 residues. CDR3: CATRQGAGGELFF. The CDR3 DNA reads as TGTGCCACGAGGCAGGGGGCCGGCGGGGAGCTGTTTTTT.

The chain combines TRBV6-5 with TRBJ2-7, with D possibly TRBD2 on 5 matching bases. The CDR3 is 14 amino acids. From germline, CDR1 is MNHEY and CDR2 SVGAGI. Trimming shortened V by 7 bases and J by 0 bases, and 13 bases separated the two germline ends. The CDR3 coding sequence is TGTGCCAGCAATCCCACTCGGGACTCCTACGAGCAGTACTTC. It specifies CASNPTRDSYEQYF.